Listed here is a single T cell receptor beta chain. Trimming removed 6 bases from V and 12 bases from J, with 12 bases in between. CDR1 is LGHNA, CDR2 YNFKEQ, per germline. This CDR3 has 11 residues. With a J-beta primer mix and a sample-barcoded 5' primer, a second PCR ran about 6 to 11 cycles. TCRdb called the 5' RACE reads again in MiXCR, with one record for every CDR3 protein. The sample yields about 830,000 distinct CDR3 sequences, around two thirds seen once. The entry originates in a study of blood T cells in healthy people across ages. Turning to the study itself: Template-switching capture recovered about one barcoded beta molecule per two T cells.

Sequencing was performed on blood. This receptor was identified in a man in his thirties or forties in good health. V usage is TRBV4-2 and J usage is TRBJ2-1, with D possibly matching TRBD2 (5 bases). CDR3: CASSPGLGQFF. The CDR3 nucleotides are TGTGCCAGCAGTCCCGGACTTGGGCAGTTCTTC.